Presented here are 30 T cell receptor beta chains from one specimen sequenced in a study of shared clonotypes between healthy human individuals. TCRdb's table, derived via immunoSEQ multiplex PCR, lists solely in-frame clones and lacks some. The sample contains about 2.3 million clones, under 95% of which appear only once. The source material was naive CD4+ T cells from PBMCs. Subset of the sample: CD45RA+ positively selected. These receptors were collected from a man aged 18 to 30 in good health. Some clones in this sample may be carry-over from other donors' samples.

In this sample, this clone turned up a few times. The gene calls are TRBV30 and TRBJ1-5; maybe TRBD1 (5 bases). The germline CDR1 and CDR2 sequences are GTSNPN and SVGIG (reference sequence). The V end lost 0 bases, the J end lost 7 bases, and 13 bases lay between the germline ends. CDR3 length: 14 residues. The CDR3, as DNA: TGTGCCTGGAGTGTTTCTTCAGGGCCACAGCCCCAGCATTTT. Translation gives CAWSVSSGPQPQHF.

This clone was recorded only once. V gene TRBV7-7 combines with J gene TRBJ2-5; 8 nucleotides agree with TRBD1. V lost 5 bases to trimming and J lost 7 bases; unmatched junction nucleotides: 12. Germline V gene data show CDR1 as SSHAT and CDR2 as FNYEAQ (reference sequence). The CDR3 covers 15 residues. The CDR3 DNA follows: TGTGCCAGCAGCATTACAATGGACAGGGCGGGGACCCAGTACTTC. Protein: CASSITMDRAGTQYF.

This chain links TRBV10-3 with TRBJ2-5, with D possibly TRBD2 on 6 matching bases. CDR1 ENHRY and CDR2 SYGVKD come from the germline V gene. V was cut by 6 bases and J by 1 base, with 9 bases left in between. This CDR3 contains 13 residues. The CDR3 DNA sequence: TGTGCCATCAGGCGGGACCTCCAAGAGACCCAGTACTTC. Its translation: CAIRRDLQETQYF.

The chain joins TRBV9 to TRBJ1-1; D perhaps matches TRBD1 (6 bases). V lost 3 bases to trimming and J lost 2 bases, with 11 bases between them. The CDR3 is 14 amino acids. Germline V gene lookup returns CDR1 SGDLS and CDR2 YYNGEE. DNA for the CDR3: TGTGCCAGCAGCGCCCAGGGGTACAACACTGAAGCTTTCTTT. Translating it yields CASSAQGYNTEAFF.

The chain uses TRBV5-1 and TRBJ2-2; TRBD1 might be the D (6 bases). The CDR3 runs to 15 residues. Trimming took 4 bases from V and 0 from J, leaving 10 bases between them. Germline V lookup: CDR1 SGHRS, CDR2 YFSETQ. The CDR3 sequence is CASSKGHPNTGELFF. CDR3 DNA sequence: TGCGCCAGCAGCAAGGGACACCCGAACACCGGGGAGCTGTTTTTT. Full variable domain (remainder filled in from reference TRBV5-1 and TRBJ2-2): KAGVTQTPRYLIKTRGQQVTLSCSPISGHRSVSWYQQTPGQGLQFLFEYFSETQRNKGNFPGRFSGRQFSNSRSEMNVSTLELGDSALYLCASSKGHPNTGELFFGEGSRLTVL.

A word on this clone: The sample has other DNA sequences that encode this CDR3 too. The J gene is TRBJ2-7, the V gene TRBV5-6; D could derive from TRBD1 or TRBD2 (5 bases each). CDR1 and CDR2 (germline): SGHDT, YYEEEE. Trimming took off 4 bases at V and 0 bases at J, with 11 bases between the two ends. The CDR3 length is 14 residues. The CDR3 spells CASSLGRASYEQYF. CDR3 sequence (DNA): TGTGCCAGCAGCCTGGGACGGGCCTCCTACGAGCAGTACTTC. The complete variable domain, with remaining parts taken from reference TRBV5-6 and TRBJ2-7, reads DAGVTQSPTHLIKTRGQQVTLRCSPKSGHDTVSWYQQALGQGPQFIFQYYEEEERQRGNFPDRFSGHQFPNYSSELNVNALLLGDSALYLCASSLGRASYEQYFGPGTRLTVT.

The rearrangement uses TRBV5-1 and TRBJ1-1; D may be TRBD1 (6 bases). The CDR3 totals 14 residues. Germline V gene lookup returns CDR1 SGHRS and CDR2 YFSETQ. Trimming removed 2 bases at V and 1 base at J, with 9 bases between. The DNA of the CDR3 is TGCGCCAGCAGCTTCACCAGGGGGAACACTGAAGCTTTCTTT. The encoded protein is CASSFTRGNTEAFF.

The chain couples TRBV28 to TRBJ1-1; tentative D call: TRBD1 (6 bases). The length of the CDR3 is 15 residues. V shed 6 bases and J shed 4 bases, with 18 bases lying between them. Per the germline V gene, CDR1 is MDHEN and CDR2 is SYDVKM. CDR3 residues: CASRETGGSLTEAFF. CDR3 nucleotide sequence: TGTGCCAGCAGGGAGACGGGGGGCAGCCTCACTGAAGCTTTCTTT.

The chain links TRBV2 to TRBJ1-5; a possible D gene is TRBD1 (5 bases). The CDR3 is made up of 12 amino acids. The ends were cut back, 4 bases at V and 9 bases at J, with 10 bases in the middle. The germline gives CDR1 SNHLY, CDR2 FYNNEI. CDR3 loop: CASSADGAPQHF. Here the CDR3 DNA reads TGTGCCAGCAGTGCGGACGGGGCGCCCCAGCATTTT. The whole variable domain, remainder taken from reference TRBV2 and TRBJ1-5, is EPEVTQTPSHQVTQMGQEVILRCVPISNHLYFYWYRQILGQKVEFLVSFYNNEISEKSEIFDDQFSVERPDGSNFTLKIRSTKLEDSAMYFCASSADGAPQHFGDGTRLSIL.

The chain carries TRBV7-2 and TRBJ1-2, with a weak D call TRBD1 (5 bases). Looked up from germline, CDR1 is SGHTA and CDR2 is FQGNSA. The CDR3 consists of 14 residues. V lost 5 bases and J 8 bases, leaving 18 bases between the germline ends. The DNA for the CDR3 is TGTGCCAGCAGCCCAAGGACGGACCAGGGCGGCTACACCTTC. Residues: CASSPRTDQGGYTF.

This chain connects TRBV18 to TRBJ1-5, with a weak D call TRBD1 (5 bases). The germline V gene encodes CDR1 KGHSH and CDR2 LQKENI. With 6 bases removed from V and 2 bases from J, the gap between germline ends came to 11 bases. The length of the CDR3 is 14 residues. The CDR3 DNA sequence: TGTGCCAGCTCTCTGGCGGGGGGCAATCAGCCCCAGCATTTT. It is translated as CASSLAGGNQPQHF.

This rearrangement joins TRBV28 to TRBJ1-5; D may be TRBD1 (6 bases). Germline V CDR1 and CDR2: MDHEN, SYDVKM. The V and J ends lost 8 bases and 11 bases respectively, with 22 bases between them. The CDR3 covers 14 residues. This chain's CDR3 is CASGLWTASWAQHF. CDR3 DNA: TGTGCCAGCGGCCTGTGGACAGCCTCTTGGGCCCAGCATTTT. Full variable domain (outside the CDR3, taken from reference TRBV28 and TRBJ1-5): DVKVTQSSRYLVKRTGEKVFLECVQDMDHENMFWYRQDPGLGLRLIYFSYDVKMKEKGDIPEGYSVSREKKERFSLILESASTNQTSMYLCASGLWTASWAQHFGDGTRLSIL.

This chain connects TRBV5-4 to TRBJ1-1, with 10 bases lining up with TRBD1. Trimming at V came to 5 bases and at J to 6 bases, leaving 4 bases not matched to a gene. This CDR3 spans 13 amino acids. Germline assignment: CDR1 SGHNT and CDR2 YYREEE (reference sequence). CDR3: CASRWDRGPEAFF. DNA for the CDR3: TGTGCCAGCAGATGGGACAGGGGCCCTGAAGCTTTCTTT.

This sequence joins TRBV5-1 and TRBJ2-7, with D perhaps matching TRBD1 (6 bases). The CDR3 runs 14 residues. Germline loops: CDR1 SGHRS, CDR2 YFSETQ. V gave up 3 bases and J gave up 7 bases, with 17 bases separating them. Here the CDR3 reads CASSYKQGSEEQYF. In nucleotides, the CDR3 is TGCGCCAGCAGCTACAAACAGGGCTCGGAGGAGCAGTACTTC.

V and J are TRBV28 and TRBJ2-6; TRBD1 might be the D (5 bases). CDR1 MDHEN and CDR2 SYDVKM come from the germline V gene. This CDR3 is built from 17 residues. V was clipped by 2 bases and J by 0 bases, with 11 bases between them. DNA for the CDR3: TGTGCCAGCAGTTTACCCCAGACAGCCTCTGGGGCCAACGTCCTGACTTTC. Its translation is CASSLPQTASGANVLTF.

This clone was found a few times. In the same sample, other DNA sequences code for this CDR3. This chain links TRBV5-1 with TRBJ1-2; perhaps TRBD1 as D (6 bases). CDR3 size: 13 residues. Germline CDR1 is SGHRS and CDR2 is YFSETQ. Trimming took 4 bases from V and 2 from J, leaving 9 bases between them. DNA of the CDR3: TGCGCCAGCAGCCCGGACAGCAACTATGGCTACACCTTC. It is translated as CASSPDSNYGYTF.

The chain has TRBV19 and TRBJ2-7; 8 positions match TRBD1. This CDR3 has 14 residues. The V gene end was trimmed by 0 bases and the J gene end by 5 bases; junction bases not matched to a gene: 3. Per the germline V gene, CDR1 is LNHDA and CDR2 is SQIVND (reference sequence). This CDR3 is CASSIDHRGDEQYF. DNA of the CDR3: TGTGCCAGTAGTATAGACCACAGGGGGGACGAGCAGTACTTC.

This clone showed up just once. Here the CDR3 DNA reads TGCGCCAGCAGCTTTTCGATTCAAGAGACCCAGTACTTC. This encodes CASSFSIQETQYF. The chain employs TRBV5-1 and TRBJ2-5; D is unclear. This CDR3 spans 13 amino acids. The ends were cut back, 2 bases at V and 2 bases at J, with 7 bases in the middle. Germline V gives CDR1 SGHRS, CDR2 YFSETQ.

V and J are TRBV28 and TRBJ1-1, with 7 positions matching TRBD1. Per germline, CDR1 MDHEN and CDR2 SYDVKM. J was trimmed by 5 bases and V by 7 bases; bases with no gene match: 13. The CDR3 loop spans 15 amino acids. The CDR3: CASTKAGGRRTEAFF. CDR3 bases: TGTGCCAGCACCAAAGCAGGGGGGAGAAGAACTGAAGCTTTCTTT. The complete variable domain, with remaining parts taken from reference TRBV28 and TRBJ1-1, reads DVKVTQSSRYLVKRTGEKVFLECVQDMDHENMFWYRQDPGLGLRLIYFSYDVKMKEKGDIPEGYSVSREKKERFSLILESASTNQTSMYLCASTKAGGRRTEAFFGQGTRLTVV.

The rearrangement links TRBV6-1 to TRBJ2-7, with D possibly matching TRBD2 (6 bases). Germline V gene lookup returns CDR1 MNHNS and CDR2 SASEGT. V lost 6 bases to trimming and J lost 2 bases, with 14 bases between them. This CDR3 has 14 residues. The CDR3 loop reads CASRRSGGTYEQYF. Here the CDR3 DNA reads TGTGCCAGCAGACGTAGCGGAGGAACCTACGAGCAGTACTTC.

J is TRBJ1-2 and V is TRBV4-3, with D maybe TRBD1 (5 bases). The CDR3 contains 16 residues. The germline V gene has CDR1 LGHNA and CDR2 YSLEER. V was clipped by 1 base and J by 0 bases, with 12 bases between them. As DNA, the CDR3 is TGCGCCAGCAGCCAAGGCGAGGGGCGGGCTAACTATGGCTACACCTTC. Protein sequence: CASSQGEGRANYGYTF.

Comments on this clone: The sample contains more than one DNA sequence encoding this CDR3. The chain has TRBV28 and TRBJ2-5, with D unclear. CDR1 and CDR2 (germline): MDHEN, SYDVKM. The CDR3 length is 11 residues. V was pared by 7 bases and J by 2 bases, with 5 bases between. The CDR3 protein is CASTSQETQYF. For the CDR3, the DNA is TGTGCCAGCACCTCACAAGAGACCCAGTACTTC.

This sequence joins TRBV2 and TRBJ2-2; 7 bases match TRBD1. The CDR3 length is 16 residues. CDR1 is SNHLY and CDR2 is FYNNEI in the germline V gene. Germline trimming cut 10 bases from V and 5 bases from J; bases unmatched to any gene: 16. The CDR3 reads CATTDRQGEVTGELFF. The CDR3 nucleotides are TGTGCCACCACCGACCGACAGGGAGAGGTTACCGGGGAGCTGTTTTTT.

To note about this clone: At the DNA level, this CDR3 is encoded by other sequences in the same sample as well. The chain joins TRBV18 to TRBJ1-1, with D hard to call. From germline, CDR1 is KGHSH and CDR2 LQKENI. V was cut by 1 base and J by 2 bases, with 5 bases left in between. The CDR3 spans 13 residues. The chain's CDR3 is CASSPQGNTEAFF. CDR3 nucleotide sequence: TGTGCCAGCTCACCACAAGGAAACACTGAAGCTTTCTTT.

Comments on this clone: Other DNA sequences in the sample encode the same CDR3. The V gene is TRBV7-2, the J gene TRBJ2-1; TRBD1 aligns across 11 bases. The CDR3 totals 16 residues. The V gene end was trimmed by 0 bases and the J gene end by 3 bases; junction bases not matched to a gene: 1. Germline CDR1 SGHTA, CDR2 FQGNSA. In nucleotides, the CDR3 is TGTGCCAGCAGCTTAGCTGGGACAGGGGGCTACAATGAGCAGTTCTTC. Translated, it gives CASSLAGTGGYNEQFF. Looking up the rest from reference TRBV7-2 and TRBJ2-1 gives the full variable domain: GAGVSQSPSNKVTEKGKDVELRCDPISGHTALYWYRQSLGQGLEFLIYFQGNSAPDKSGLPSDRFSAERTGGSVSTLTIQRTQQEDSAVYLCASSLAGTGGYNEQFFGPGTRLTVL.

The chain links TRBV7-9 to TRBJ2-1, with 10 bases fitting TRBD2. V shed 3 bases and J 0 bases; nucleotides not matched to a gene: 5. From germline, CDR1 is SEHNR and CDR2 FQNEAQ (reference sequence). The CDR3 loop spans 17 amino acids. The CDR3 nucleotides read TGTGCCAGCAGCTTCGAGGCTAGCGGGAGCTCCTACAATGAGCAGTTCTTC. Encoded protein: CASSFEASGSSYNEQFF.

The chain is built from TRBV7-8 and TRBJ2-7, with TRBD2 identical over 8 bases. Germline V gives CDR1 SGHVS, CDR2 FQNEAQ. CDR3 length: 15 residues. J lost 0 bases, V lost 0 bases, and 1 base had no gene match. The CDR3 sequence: CASSLALAGSYEQYF. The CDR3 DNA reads TGTGCCAGCAGCTTAGCTCTAGCGGGCTCCTACGAGCAGTACTTC.

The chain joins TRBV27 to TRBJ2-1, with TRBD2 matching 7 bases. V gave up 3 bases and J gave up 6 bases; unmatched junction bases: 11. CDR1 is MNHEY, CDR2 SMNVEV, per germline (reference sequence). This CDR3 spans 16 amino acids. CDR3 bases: TGTGCCAGCAGTTTTTATGGGAGGGCCTCAGTCAATGAGCAGTTCTTC. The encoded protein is CASSFYGRASVNEQFF.

In DNA, the CDR3 is TGTGCCACCAGCAGAGTGGGTCTCAACGAGCAGTACTTC. As protein: CATSRVGLNEQYF. The rearrangement links TRBV15 to TRBJ2-7; D call uncertain. Germline loops: CDR1 LNHNV, CDR2 YYDKDF (reference sequence). The length of the CDR3 is 13 residues. The V end was cut by 1 base, the J end by 5 bases, with 9 bases between.

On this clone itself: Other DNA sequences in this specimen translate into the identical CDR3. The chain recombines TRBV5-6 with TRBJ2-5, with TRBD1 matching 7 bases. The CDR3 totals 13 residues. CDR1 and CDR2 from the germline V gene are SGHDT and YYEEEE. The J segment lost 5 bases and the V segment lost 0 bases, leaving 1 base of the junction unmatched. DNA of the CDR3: TGTGCCAGCAGCTTGGACAGGGGTGAGACCCAGTACTTC. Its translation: CASSLDRGETQYF.